This T cell receptor beta chain derives from a study of T cells in localized non-small cell lung cancer. General study findings and limits: Sequencing covered just one tumor region, so heterogeneity cannot be ruled out. Peak T cell clonality was found in uninvolved adjacent lung, exceeding tumor. In adjacent lung appeared a median approximately 57 of the top 100 tumor clones.

Concerning this clone itself: Its specificity is not known.

Method: immunoSEQ multiplex PCR; TCRdb's copy keeps in-frame clones and lacks some. The table records about 91,000 clones, approximately 90% of them present only once. Germline values: CDR1 SGHTA, CDR2 FQGNSA. The CDR3 spans 16 residues. The junction had 10 bases not matched to a gene; V was cut back by 3 bases and J by 4 bases. The chain is built from TRBV7-2 and TRBJ2-3; 7 bases match TRBD2. The specimen was peripheral blood, collected before any cancer treatment. The receptor's source is a man aged 40-75 years with stage I squamous cell lung carcinoma. CDR3 sequence: CASSLRPGGGADTQYF. The CDR3 bases are TGTGCCAGCAGCTTGAGACCGGGGGGAGGGGCAGATACGCAGTATTTT.